This paragraph reports one TCR beta chain. This sample was taken from a study of T cell responses to AZD1222 COVID-19 vaccine. The protocol was immunoSEQ multiplex PCR, while the TCRdb copy is restricted to in-frame clones and leaves out a portion. The repertoire includes 150,000 to 200,000 clones, over 70% of them detected once, and approximately 2.5% sits in the top ten. The CDR3 has 13 residues. From germline, CDR1 is SGHRS and CDR2 YFSETQ. V lost 4 bases, J lost 4 bases, and 11 bases lay in between. The sequenced sample was peripheral blood, obtained on day 0 of MenACWY control vaccination. The receptor was isolated from an adult in good health. This chain uses TRBV5-1 with TRBJ2-5; D remains unclear. The CDR3 here is CASSARVRETQYF. In nucleotides, the CDR3 is TGCGCCAGCAGCGCAAGGGTCCGAGAGACCCAGTACTTC. The variable domain in full, with the rest retrieved from reference TRBV5-1 and TRBJ2-5, is KAGVTQTPRYLIKTRGQQVTLSCSPISGHRSVSWYQQTPGQGLQFLFEYFSETQRNKGNFPGRFSGRQFSNSRSEMNVSTLELGDSALYLCASSARVRETQYFGPGTRLLVL.